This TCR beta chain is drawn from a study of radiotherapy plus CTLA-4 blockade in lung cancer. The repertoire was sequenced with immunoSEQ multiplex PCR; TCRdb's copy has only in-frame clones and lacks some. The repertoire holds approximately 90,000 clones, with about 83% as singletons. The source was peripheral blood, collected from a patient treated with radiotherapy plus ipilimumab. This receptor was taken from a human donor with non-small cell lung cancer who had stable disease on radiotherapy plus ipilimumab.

In DNA, the CDR3 is TGTGCCAGCGAACAGCAAGAGACCCAGTACTTC. Translating it yields CASEQQETQYF. This chain connects TRBV6-5 to TRBJ2-5; no reliable D call. CDR1 MNHEY and CDR2 SVGAGI come from the germline V gene. Trimming shortened V by 8 bases and J by 2 bases, and 6 bases separated the two germline ends. The CDR3 spans 11 residues.